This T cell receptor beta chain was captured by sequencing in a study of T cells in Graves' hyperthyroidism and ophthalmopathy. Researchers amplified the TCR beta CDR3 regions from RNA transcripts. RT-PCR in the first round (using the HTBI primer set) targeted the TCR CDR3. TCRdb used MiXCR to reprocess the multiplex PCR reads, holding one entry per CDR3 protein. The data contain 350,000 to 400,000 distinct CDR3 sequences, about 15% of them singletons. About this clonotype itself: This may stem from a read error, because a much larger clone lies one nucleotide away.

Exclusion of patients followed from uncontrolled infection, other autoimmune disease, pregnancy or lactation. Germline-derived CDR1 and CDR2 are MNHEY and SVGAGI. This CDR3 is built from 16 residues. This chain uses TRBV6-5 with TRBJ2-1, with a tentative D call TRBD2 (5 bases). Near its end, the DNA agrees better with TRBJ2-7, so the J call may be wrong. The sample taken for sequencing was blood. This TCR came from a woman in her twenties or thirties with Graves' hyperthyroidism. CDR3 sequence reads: CASSSVVANAYNEQYF. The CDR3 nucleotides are TGTGCCAGCAGTTCTGTAGTAGCGAACGCCTACAATGAGCAGTACTTC.